The clone carrying this TCR beta chain was detected ten times or more. Its antigen is undetermined. This entry belongs to a study of CD8+CD57+ T cells in acquired aplastic anemia. Looking at the study overall: Sorted CD4+ and CD8+ cells yielded DNA averaging approximately 3 ug. Study-wide points: The same twenty-nine CD8+ CDR3 sequences occurred in patients and in controls.

The template used for profiling TCR beta VDJ and CDR3 was genomic DNA. In TCRdb, the reads were re-called with MiXCR into one record per CDR3 protein. The sample has some 180,000 distinct CDR3 sequences, approximately 48% seen once. Patients included in sequencing had previously demonstrated CD8+CD57+ cell expansion by flow cytometry. CDR1 is LNHDA and CDR2 is SQIVND in the germline V gene (reference sequence). Trimming stripped 5 bases from V and 9 bases from J, with 11 bases between. The CDR3 runs to 12 residues. The chain has TRBV19 and TRBJ1-5, with unresolved D. Sequencing was carried out using sorted CD4+, CD8+, or CD8+CD57+ T cells (not recorded which) from PBMCs. The receptor was isolated from a human donor with aplastic anemia. The CDR3 loop is CASSVRQGPQHF. As DNA, the CDR3 is TGTGCCAGTAGTGTCAGACAAGGGCCCCAGCATTTT.